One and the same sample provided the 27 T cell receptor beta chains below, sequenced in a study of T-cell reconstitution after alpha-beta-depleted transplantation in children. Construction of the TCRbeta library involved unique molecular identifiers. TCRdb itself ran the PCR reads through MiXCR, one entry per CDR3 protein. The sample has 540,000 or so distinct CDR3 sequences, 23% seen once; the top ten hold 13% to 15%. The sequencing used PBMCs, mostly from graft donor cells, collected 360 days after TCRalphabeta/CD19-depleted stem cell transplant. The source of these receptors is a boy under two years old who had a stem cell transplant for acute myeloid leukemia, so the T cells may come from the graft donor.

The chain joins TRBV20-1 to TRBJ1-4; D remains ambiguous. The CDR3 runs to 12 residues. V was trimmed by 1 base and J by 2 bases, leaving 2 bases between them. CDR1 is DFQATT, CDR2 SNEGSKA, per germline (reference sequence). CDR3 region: CSARATNEKLFF. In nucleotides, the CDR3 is TGCAGTGCTAGAGCCACTAATGAAAAACTGTTTTTT.

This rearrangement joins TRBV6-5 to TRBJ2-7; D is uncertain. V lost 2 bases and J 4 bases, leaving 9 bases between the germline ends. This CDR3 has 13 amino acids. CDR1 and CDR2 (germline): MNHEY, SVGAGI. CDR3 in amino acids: CASSYPGHYEQYF. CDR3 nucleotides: TGTGCCAGCAGTTACCCGGGTCATTACGAGCAGTACTTC.

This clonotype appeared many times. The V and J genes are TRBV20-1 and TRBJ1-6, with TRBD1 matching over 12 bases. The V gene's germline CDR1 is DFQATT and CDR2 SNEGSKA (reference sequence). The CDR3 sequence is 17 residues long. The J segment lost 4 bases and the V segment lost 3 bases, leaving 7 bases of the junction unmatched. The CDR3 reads CSARGDRGRGYNSPLHF. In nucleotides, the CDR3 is TGCAGTGCTAGGGGGGACAGGGGGCGCGGATATAATTCACCCCTCCACTTT.

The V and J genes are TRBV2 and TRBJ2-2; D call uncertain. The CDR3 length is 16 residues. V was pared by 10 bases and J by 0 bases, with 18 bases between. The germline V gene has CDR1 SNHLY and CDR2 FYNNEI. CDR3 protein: CATPFPQSANTGELFF. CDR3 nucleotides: TGTGCCACCCCGTTTCCCCAAAGCGCGAACACCGGGGAGCTGTTTTTT.

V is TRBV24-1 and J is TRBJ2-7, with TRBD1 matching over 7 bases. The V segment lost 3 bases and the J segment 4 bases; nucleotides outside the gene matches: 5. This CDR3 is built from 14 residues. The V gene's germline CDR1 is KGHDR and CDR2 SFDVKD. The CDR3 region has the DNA TGTGCCACCAGTGATCGTGGGGGACAGTACGAGCAGTACTTC. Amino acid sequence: CATSDRGGQYEQYF.

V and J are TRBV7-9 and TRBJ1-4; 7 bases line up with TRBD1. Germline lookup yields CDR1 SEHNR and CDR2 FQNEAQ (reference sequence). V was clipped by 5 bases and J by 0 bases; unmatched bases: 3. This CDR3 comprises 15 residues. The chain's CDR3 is CASSRGQTTNEKLFF. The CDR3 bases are TGTGCCAGCAGCCGGGGACAGACAACTAATGAAAAACTGTTTTTT.

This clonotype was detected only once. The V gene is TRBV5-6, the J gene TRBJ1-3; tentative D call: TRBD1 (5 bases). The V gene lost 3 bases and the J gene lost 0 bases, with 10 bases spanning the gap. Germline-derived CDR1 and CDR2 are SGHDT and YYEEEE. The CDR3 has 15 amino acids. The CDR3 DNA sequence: TGTGCCAGCAGCTGGGGACTGATCTCTGGAAACACCATATATTTT. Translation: CASSWGLISGNTIYF.

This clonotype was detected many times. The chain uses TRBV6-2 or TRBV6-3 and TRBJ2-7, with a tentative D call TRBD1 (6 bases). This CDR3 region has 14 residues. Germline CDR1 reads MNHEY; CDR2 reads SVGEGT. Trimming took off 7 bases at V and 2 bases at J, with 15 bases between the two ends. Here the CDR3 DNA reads TGTGCCAGCACCCGCAGGGACACCGCCTACGAGCAGTACTTC. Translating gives CASTRRDTAYEQYF.

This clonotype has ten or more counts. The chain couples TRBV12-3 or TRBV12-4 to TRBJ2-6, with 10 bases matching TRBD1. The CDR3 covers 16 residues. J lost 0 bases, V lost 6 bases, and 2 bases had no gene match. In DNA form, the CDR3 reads TGTGCCAGCAGCCGGACAGGGGGCTCTGGGGCCAACGTCCTGACTTTC. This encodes CASSRTGGSGANVLTF.

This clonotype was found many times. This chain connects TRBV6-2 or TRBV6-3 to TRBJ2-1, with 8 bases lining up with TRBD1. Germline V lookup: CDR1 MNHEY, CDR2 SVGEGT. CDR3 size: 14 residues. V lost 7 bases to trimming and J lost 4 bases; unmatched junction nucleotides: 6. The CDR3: CASIRQGTYNEQFF. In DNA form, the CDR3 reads TGTGCCAGCATACGACAGGGGACTTACAATGAGCAGTTCTTC.

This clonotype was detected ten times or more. The chain's CDR3 is CSASGRGFSYNEQFF. CDR3 bases: TGCAGTGCTAGCGGGCGGGGCTTTTCCTACAATGAGCAGTTCTTC. The chain is built from TRBV20-1 and TRBJ2-1, with D maybe TRBD2 (6 bases). Trimming pared 3 bases from V and 1 base from J, leaving 13 bases between. The CDR3 contains 15 residues. The germline gives CDR1 DFQATT, CDR2 SNEGSKA (reference sequence).

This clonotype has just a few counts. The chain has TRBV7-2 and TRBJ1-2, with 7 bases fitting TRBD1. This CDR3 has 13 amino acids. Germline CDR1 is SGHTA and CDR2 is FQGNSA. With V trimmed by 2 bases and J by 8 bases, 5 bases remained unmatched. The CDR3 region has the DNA TGTGCCAGCAGCTTAAGAGGGGGCGGGGGCTACACCTTC. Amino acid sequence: CASSLRGGGGYTF.

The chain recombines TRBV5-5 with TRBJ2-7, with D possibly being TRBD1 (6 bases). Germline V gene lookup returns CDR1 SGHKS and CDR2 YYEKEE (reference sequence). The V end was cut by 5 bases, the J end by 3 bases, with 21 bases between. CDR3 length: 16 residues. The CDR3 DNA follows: TGTGCCAGCAGTTTTGGAGATGGGTGGGGGCTCTACGAGCAGTACGTC. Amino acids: CASSFGDGWGLYEQYV.

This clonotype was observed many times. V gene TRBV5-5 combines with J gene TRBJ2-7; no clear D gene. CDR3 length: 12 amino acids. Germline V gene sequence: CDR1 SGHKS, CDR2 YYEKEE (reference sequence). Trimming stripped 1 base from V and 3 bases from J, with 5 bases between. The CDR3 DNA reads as TGTGCCAGCAGCTTGTCGGACTACGAGCAGTACTTC. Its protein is CASSLSDYEQYF.

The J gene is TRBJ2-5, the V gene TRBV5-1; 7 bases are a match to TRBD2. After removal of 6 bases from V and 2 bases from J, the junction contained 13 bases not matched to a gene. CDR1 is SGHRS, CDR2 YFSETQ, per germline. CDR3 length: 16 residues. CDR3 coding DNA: TGCGCCAGCATGGGTGTTTGGAGCGGGGATCAAGAGACCCAGTACTTC. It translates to CASMGVWSGDQETQYF.

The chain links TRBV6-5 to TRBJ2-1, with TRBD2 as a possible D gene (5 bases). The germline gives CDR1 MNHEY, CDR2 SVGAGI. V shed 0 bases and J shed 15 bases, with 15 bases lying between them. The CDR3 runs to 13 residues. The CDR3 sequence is CASSYSFAGPTFF. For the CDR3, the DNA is TGTGCCAGCAGTTACTCGTTTGCGGGCCCAACGTTCTTC.

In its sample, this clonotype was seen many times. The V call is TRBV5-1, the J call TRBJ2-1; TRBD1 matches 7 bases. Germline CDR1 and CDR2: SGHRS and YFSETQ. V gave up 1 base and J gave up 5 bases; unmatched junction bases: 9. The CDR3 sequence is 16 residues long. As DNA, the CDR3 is TGCGCCAGCAGCTTGAGTCCGTGGGACAGACACAATGAGCAGTTCTTC. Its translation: CASSLSPWDRHNEQFF.

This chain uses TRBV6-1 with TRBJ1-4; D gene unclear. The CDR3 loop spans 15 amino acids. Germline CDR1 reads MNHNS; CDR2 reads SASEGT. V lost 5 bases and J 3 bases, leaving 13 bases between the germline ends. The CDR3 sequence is CASSPAGNPNEKLFF. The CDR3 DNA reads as TGTGCCAGCAGTCCCGCGGGGAACCCTAATGAAAAACTGTTTTTT.

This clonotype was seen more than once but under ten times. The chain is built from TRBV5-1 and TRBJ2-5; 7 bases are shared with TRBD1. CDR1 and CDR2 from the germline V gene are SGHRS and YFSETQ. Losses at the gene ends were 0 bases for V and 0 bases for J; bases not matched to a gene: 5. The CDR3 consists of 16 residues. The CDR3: CASSLAGTAYQETQYF. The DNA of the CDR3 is TGCGCCAGCAGCTTGGCCGGGACAGCGTACCAAGAGACCCAGTACTTC.

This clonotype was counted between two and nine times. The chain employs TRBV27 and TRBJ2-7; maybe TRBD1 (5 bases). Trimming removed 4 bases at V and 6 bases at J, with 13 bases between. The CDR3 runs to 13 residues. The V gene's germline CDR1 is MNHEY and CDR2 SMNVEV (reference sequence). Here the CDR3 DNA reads TGTGCCAGCAGTTCTCGCGACAGTTCCGAGCAGTACTTC. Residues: CASSSRDSSEQYF.

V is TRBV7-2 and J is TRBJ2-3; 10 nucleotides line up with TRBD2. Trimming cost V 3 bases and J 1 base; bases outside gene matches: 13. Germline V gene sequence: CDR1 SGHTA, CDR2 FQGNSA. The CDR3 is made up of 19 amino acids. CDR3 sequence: CASSLARLGLAGGTDTQYF. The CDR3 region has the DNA TGTGCCAGCAGCTTGGCACGACTAGGCCTAGCGGGGGGCACAGATACGCAGTATTTT.

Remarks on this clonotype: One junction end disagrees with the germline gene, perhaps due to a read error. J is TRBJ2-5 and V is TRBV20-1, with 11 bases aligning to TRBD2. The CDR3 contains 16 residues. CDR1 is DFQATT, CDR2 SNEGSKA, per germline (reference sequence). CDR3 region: CSVRQGRTSGYRAQYF. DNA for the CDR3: TGCAGTGTTAGACAGGGAAGGACTAGCGGGTATCGGGCCCAGTACTTC.

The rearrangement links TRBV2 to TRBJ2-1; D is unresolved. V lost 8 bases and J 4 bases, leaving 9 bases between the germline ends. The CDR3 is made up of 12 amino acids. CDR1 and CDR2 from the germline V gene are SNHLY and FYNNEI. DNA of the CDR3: TGTGCCAGCTGTTTGGTTTACAATGAGCAGTTCTTC. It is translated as CASCLVYNEQFF.

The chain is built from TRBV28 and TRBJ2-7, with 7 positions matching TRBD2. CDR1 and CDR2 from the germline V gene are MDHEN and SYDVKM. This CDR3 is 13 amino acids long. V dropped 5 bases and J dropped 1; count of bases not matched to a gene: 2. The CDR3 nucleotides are TGTGCCAGCAGTCCGGGACTATCCTACGAGCAGTACGTC. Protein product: CASSPGLSYEQYV.

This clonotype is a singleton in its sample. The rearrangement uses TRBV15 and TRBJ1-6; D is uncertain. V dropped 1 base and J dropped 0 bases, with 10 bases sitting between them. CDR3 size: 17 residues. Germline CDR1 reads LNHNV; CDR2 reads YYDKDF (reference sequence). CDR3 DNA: TGTGCCACCAGCAGAGGGGCGGCGAGCTCCTATAATTCACCCCTCCACTTT. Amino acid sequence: CATSRGAASSYNSPLHF.

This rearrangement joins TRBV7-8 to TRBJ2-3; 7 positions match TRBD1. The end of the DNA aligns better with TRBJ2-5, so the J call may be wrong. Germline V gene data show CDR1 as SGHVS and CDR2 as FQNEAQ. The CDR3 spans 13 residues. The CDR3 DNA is TGTGCCAGCAGCTTCGACAGGGCAGAGACCCAGTACTTC. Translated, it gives CASSFDRAETQYF.

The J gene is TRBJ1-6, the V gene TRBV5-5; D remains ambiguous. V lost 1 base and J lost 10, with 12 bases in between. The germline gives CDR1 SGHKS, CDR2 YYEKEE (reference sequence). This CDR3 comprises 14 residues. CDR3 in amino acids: CASSLKLERSPLHF. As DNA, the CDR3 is TGTGCCAGCAGCTTGAAGCTTGAGCGGTCACCCCTCCACTTT.